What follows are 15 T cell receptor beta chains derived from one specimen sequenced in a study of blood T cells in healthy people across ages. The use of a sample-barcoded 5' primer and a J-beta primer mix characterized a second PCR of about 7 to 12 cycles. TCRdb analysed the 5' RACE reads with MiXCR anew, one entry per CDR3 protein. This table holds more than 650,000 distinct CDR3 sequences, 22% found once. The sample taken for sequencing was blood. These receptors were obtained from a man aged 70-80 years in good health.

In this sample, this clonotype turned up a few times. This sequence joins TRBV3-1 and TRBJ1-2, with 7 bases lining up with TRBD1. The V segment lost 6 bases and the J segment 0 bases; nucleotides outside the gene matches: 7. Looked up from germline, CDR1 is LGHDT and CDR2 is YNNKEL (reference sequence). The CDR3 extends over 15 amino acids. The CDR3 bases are TGTGCCAGCAGTCCTACAGGGGTCTCTAACTATGGCTACACCTTC. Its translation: CASSPTGVSNYGYTF. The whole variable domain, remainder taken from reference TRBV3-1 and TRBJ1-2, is DTAVSQTPKYLVTQMGNDKSIKCEQNLGHDTMYWYKQDSKKFLKIMFSYNNKELIINETVPNRFSPKSPDKAHLNLHINSLELGDSAVYFCASSPTGVSNYGYTFGSGTRLTVV.

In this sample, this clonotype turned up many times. CDR3 residues: CASSFGSRTDTQYF. The CDR3, as DNA: TGTGCCAGCAGTTTTGGGAGCCGCACAGATACGCAGTATTTT. This chain uses TRBV12-3 or TRBV12-4 with TRBJ2-3; the D gene is possibly TRBD2 (5 bases). Trimming removed 3 bases from V and 1 base from J, with 8 bases in between. This CDR3 has 14 amino acids.

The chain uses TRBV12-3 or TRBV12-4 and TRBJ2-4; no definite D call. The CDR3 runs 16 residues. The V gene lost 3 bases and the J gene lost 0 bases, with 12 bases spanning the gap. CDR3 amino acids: CASSFLGALAKNIQYF. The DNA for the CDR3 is TGTGCCAGCAGTTTTCTTGGTGCTCTAGCCAAAAACATTCAGTACTTC.

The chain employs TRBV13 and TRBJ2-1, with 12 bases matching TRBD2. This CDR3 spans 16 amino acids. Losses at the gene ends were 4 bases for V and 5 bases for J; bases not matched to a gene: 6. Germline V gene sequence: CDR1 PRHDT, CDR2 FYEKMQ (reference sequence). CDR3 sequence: CASSSTTSGGNNEQFF. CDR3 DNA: TGTGCCAGCAGCTCGACTACTAGCGGGGGGAACAATGAGCAGTTCTTC.

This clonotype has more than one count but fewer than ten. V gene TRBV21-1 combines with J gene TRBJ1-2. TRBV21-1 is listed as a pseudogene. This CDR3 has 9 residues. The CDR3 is CARTETNTF. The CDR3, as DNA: TGTGCCAGGACCGAAACCAACACCTTC.

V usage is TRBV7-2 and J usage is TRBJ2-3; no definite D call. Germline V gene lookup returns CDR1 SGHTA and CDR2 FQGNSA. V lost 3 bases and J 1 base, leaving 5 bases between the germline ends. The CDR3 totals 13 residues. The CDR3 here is CASSFTRTDTQYF. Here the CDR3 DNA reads TGTGCCAGCAGCTTTACACGCACAGATACGCAGTATTTT. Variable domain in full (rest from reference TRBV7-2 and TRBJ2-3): GAGVSQSPSNKVTEKGKDVELRCDPISGHTALYWYRQSLGQGLEFLIYFQGNSAPDKSGLPSDRFSAERTGGSVSTLTIQRTQQEDSAVYLCASSFTRTDTQYFGPGTRLTVL.

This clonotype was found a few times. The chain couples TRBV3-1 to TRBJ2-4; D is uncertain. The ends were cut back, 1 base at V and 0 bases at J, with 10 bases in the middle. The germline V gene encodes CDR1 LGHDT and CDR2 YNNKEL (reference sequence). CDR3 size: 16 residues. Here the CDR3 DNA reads TGTGCCAGCAGCCAAGGCCTGCCTCTAGCCAAAAACATTCAGTACTTC. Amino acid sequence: CASSQGLPLAKNIQYF. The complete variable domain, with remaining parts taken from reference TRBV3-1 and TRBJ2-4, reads DTAVSQTPKYLVTQMGNDKSIKCEQNLGHDTMYWYKQDSKKFLKIMFSYNNKELIINETVPNRFSPKSPDKAHLNLHINSLELGDSAVYFCASSQGLPLAKNIQYFGAGTRLSVL.

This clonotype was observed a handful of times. CDR3 protein: CATSGLALTDTQYF. The CDR3 DNA reads TGTGCCACCTCGGGACTAGCGTTAACAGATACGCAGTATTTT. This rearrangement joins TRBV24-1 to TRBJ2-3; 10 nucleotides line up with TRBD2. Per the germline V gene, CDR1 is KGHDR and CDR2 is SFDVKD. The V gene end was trimmed by 9 bases and the J gene end by 3 bases; junction bases not matched to a gene: 5. This CDR3 comprises 14 residues.

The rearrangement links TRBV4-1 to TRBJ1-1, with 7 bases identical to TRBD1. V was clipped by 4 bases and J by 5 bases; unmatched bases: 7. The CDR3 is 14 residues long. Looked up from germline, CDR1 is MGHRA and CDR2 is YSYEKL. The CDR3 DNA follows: TGCGCCAGCAGCCGAGACAGGGTGACGACTGAAGCTTTCTTT. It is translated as CASSRDRVTTEAFF.

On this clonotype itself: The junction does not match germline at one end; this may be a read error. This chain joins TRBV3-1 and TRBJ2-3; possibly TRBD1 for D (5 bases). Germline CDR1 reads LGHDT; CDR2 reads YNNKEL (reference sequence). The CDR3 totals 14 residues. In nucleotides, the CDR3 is TGTGCCGGCAGCCTGCCAGGGATGGCAGATACGCAGTATTTT. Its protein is CAGSLPGMADTQYF.

Written as DNA, the CDR3 is TGCGCCAGCAGCTCCCCTTCCGGGACAGGGTTCTACAATGAGCAGTTCTTC. Its translation: CASSSPSGTGFYNEQFF. The V and J genes are TRBV5-1 and TRBJ2-1; 9 nucleotides agree with TRBD1. With V trimmed by 3 bases and J by 3 bases, 10 bases remained unmatched. The CDR3 loop spans 17 amino acids. Per germline, CDR1 SGHRS and CDR2 YFSETQ.

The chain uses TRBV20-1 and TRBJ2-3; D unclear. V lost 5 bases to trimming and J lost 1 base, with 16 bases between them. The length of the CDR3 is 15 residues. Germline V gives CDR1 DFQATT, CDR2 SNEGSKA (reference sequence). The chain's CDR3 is CSAPKVQERTDTQYF. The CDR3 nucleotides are TGCAGTGCTCCGAAGGTCCAGGAGCGCACAGATACGCAGTATTTT.

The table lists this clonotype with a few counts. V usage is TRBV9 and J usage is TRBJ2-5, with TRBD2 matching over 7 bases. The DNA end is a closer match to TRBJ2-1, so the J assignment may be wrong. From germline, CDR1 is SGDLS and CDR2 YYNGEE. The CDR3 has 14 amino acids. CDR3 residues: CASSATQRGVEQFF. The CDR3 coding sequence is TGTGCCAGCAGCGCAACTCAGCGGGGCGTGGAGCAGTTCTTC.

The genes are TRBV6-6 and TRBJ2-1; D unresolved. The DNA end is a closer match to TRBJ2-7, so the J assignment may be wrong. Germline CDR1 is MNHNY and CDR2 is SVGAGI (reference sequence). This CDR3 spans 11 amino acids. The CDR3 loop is CASSYGVEQYF. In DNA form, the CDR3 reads TGTGCCAGCAGTTACGGGGTCGAGCAGTACTTC.

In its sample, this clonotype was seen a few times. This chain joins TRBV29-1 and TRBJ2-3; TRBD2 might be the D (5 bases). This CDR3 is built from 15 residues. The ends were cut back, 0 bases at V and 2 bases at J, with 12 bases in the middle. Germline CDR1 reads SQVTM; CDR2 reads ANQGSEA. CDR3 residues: CSVEDWRQITDTQYF. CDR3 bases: TGCAGCGTTGAAGATTGGAGGCAAATCACAGATACGCAGTATTTT.